This TCR beta chain appears in the sequencing data of a study of T cell responses to AZD1222 COVID-19 vaccine (dated by TCRdb to about 2021). Some background on the complete study: TCR sequencing was performed for fewer than 250 trial participants, of whom about 200 were given two doses of AZD1222 and around 26 were given two doses of MenACWY control vaccine. Trial participants were enrolled into age subgroups of 18-55, 56-69 and 70-plus years, which contained roughly 140, 27 and 60 TCR-sequenced participants, respectively. Study-wide findings and limitations: CD4 TCRs associated with the vaccine covered the entire spike protein, and the dominant responses were in regions 160-218 and 743-854. Most participants were white British and females outnumbered males, and the authors suggested that clonal diversity may have been underestimated. Nearly half of unique spike-specific TCRs reportedly recognized epitopes outside regions mutated in the B.1.351 and B.1.1.7 variants. Conclusions about previously exposed vaccinees were limited because only six AZD1222 recipients were SARS-CoV-2 seropositive at baseline. Because no day 14 peak-response samples were available, repertoires were characterized only after the peak T cell response. The 56-69-year group was small, and its depth increase did not reach significance, likely because of low power. A significant rise in spike-specific TCR breadth and depth was observed after two AZD1222 doses relative to day 0 and relative to MenACWY recipients.

This specimen's time point label, per the study, means: about 28 days (+/-7) after the second vaccine dose. Explained via the paper, the treatment or condition label denotes: meningococcal conjugate vaccine given as trial control. Vaccinee samples were obtained from the UK trials COV001 and COV002, which included a single-blind randomized controlled phase 2/3 trial of AZD1222 (ChAdOx1 nCoV-19) in healthy adults. For TCRbeta chain sequencing, PBMC samples were collected from trial participants at day 0 and at day 28 after the second dose. The CDR3 has 15 amino acids, counting the end cysteine and phenylalanine. Only CDR3 DNA is held: 45 bases, read in frame from base 1. The germline V gene encodes CDR1 LNHNV and CDR2 YYDKDF (reference sequence). V lost 1 base and J lost 0 bases; the stretch between them is 9 bases long. The CDR3 regions of human TCRbeta chains were subjected to immunosequencing. Processing in the source paper ran as follows. TCRs in the repertoires were compared against a reference library of SARS-CoV-2-specific TCRs that had been generated with the MIRA antigen-specificity platform. Breadth meant the fraction of unique TCRs that were SARS-CoV-2-associated, whereas depth meant the fraction of total T cells that were SARS-CoV-2-associated. Using the MIRA data, each spike-specific TCR was mapped to the spike region that the TCR reacts to and placed in a CD4 or CD8 class. Log10-transformed breadth and depth values were compared by one-way ANOVA with Sidak's multiple comparisons tests. TCRdb mirrors the immuneACCESS table, restricted to in-frame sequences. Some clones are absent from its copies; in checked studies, under half trace to an unresolved V gene, and the reason for the others is unknown. V, J and clone size are taken as reported in that table, and D and trimming were inferred from the DNA itself. A total of 130,000 or so clones appear in this sample, almost 85% of them only once. The top ten constitute about 7.9% of the sample.

Regarding this clone: It has no known antigen specificity. Qualities for individual bases were not recorded, and no much larger clone is one base off.

The chain couples TRBV15 to TRBJ1-1; TRBD1 might be the D gene, on 5 matching bases. Material: peripheral blood, obtained 28 days after the second dose of the MenACWY control vaccine. This sequence originates from an adult who received the MenACWY meningococcal vaccine as a control. The bases are TGTGCCACCAGCAGAGGGGGCATTTTGAACACTGAAGCTTTCTTT. The resulting protein is CATSRGGILNTEAFF.